What follows are 7 T cell receptor beta chains derived from one specimen sequenced in a study of T-cell reconstitution after alpha-beta-depleted transplantation in children. This sample's TCRbeta library carried unique molecular identifier barcodes. TCRdb recomputed calls from the PCR reads with MiXCR, one row per CDR3 protein. The sample lists about a million distinct CDR3 sequences; about 30% were seen once. The sample consisted of PBMCs, mostly from graft donor cells, taken 360 days after TCRalphabeta/CD19-depleted stem cell transplant. The receptor source for this set is a boy under two years old who had a stem cell transplant for SCID, so the T cells may come from the graft donor.

The V and J genes are TRBV7-8 and TRBJ1-5; unclear D gene. Per germline, CDR1 SGHVS and CDR2 FQNEAQ. Trimming took off 1 base at V and 4 bases at J, with 8 bases between the two ends. The CDR3 loop spans 14 amino acids. In DNA, the CDR3 is TGTGCCAGCAGCTTAGGCGCAGCTAATCAGCCCCAGCATTTT. Translating it yields CASSLGAANQPQHF.

CDR3 residues: CASSLGFSLGGGRETQYF. The CDR3 DNA reads TGTGCCAGCAGTTTAGGGTTCAGTCTCGGCGGGGGGAGGGAGACCCAGTACTTC. The rearrangement joins TRBV12-3 or TRBV12-4 to TRBJ2-5, with TRBD2 matching over 8 bases. V trimming: 1 base; J trimming: 5 bases; junction bases outside the gene matches: 15. CDR3 size: 18 residues.

This rearrangement joins TRBV5-1 to TRBJ1-5; tentatively, D is TRBD1 (5 bases). This CDR3 is 14 amino acids long. V was clipped by 3 bases and J by 6 bases, with 13 bases between them. Germline V gene sequence: CDR1 SGHRS, CDR2 YFSETQ. The CDR3 here is CASSSDSDTQPQHF. The CDR3 region has the DNA TGCGCCAGCAGCTCCGACAGCGACACTCAGCCCCAGCATTTT.

This clonotype was counted ten times or more. This chain joins TRBV28 and TRBJ2-7; 7 nucleotides line up with TRBD1. CDR3 length equals 15 residues. V was pared by 6 bases and J by 3 bases, with 11 bases of the junction left unmatched. The germline gives CDR1 MDHEN, CDR2 SYDVKM. The CDR3, as DNA: TGTGCCAGCAGCCGACAGGGCCCGCTGAACTACGAGCAGTACTTC. Translating gives CASSRQGPLNYEQYF.

A few counts support this clonotype. The chain recombines TRBV3-1 with TRBJ1-4; D is unclear. The CDR3 sequence is 12 residues long. V lost 0 bases, J lost 11 bases, and 7 bases lay in between. Per the germline V gene, CDR1 is LGHDT and CDR2 is YNNKEL (reference sequence). CDR3 sequence: CASSQDRRKLFF. CDR3 nucleotides: TGTGCCAGCAGCCAAGATAGGCGGAAACTGTTTTTT. Full variable domain (remainder filled in from reference TRBV3-1 and TRBJ1-4): DTAVSQTPKYLVTQMGNDKSIKCEQNLGHDTMYWYKQDSKKFLKIMFSYNNKELIINETVPNRFSPKSPDKAHLNLHINSLELGDSAVYFCASSQDRRKLFFGSGTQLSVL.

The chain links TRBV7-2 to TRBJ2-7; 9 positions agree with TRBD1. J was trimmed by 9 bases and V by 4 bases; bases with no gene match: 7. CDR3 length: 13 amino acids. CDR1 and CDR2 (germline): SGHTA, FQGNSA. Written as DNA, the CDR3 is TGTGCCAGCAGCTCGTGGGACAGGGCGAGGCAGTACTTC. Translating it yields CASSSWDRARQYF. The full variable domain, completed using reference TRBV7-2 and TRBJ2-7, is GAGVSQSPSNKVTEKGKDVELRCDPISGHTALYWYRQSLGQGLEFLIYFQGNSAPDKSGLPSDRFSAERTGGSVSTLTIQRTQQEDSAVYLCASSSWDRARQYFGPGTRLTVT.

This clonotype showed up many times. The chain combines TRBV7-2 with TRBJ1-1; D is ambiguous. The germline V gene encodes CDR1 SGHTA and CDR2 FQGNSA. The CDR3 consists of 13 residues. The V end lost 2 bases, the J end lost 4 bases, and 8 bases lay between the germline ends. CDR3 loop: CASSLSLGTEAFF. The CDR3 nucleotides read TGTGCCAGCAGCTTATCGCTTGGCACTGAAGCTTTCTTT.